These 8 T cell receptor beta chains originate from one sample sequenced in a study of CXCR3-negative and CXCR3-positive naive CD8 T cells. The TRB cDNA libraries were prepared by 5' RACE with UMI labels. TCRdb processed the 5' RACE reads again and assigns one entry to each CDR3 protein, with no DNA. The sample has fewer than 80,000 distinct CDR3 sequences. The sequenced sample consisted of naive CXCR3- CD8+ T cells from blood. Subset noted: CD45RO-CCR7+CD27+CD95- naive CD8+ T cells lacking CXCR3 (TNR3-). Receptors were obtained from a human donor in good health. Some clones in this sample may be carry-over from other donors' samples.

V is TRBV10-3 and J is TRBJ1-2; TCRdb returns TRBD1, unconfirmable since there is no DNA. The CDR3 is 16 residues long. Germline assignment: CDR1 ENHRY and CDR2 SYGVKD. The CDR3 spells CAISESWDRRYYGYTF.

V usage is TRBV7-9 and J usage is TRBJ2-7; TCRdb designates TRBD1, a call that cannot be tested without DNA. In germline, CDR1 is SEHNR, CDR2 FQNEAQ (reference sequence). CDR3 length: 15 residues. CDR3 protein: CASSQKGGPAYEQYF. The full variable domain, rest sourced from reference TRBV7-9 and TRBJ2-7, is DTGVSQNPRHKITKRGQNVTFRCDPISEHNRLYWYRQTLGQGPEFLTYFQNEAQLEKSRLLSDRFSAERPKGSFSTLEIQRTEQGDSAMYLCASSQKGGPAYEQYFGPGTRLTVT.

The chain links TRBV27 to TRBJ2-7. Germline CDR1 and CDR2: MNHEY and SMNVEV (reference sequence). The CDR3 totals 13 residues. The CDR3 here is CASSSVSSYEQYF.

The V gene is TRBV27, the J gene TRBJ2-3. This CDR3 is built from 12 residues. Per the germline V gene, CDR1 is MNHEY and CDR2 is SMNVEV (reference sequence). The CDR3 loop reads CASSTHQDTQYF.

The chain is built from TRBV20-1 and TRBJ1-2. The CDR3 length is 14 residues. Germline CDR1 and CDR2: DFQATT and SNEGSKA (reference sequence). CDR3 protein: CSATLETYNYGYTF.

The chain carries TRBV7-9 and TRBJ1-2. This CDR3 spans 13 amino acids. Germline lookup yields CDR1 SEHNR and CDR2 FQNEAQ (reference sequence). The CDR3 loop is CATLLDPNYGYTF.

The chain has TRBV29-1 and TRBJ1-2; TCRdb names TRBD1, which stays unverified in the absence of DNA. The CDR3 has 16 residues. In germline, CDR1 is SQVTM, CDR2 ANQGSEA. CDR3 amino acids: CSVEGTGEQANDGYTF.

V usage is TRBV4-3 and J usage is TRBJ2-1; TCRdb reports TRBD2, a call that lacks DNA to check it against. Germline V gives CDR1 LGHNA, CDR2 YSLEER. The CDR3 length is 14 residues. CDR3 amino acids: CASSQAAGYNEQFF.